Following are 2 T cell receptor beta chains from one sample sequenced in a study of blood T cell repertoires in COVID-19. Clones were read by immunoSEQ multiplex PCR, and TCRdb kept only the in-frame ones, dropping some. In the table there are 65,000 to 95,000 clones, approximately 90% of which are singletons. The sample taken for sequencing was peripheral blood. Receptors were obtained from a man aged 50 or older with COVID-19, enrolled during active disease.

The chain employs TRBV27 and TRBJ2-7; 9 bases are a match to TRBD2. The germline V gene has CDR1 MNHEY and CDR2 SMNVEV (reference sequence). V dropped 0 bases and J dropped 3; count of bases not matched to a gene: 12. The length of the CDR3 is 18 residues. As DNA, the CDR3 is TGTGCCAGCAGTTTATCGATACCCTTAGCGGGAGTGGTCTACGAGCAGTACTTC. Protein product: CASSLSIPLAGVVYEQYF.

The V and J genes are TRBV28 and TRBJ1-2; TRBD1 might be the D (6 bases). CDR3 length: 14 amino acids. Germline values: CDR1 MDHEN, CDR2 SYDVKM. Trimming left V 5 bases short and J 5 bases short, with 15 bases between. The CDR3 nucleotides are TGTGCCAGCAGTCGAGGACAGCAAACTTATGGCTACACCTTC. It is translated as CASSRGQQTYGYTF.